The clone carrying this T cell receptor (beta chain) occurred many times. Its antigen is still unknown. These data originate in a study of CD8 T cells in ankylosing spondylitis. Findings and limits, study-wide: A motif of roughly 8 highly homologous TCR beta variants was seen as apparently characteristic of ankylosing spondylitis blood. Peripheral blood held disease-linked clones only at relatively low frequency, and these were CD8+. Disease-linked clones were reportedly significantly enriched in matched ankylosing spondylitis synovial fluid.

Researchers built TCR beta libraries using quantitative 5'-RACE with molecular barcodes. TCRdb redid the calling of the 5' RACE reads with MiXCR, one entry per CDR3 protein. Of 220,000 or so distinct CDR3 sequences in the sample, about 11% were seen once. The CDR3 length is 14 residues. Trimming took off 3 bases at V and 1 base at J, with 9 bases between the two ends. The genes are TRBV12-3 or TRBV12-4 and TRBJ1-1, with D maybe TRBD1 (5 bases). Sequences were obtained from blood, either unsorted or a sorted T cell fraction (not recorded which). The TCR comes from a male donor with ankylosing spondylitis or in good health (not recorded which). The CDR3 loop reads CASSFDGGNTEAFF. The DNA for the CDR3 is TGTGCCAGCAGTTTTGATGGGGGGAACACTGAAGCTTTCTTT.